A single sample gave rise to the 24 T cell receptor beta chains below, sequenced in a study of blood T cell repertoires in COVID-19. Sequenced by immunoSEQ multiplex PCR; TCRdb stores in-frame clones only, minus some. Of roughly 110,000 clones in the sample, around 83% were seen once. Sequenced material: peripheral blood. Receptor source: a middle-aged man with acute or convalescent COVID-19.

The CDR3 loop reads CASSVGYRVDEQFF. In DNA form, the CDR3 reads TGTGCCAGCAGCGTAGGGTACAGGGTCGATGAGCAGTTCTTC. This chain links TRBV9 with TRBJ2-1; D possibly corresponds to TRBD1 (6 bases). The V gene lost 0 bases and the J gene lost 8 bases, with 12 bases spanning the gap. The CDR3 covers 14 residues. The germline V gene has CDR1 SGDLS and CDR2 YYNGEE. Full variable domain (missing parts from reference TRBV9 and TRBJ2-1): DSGVTQTPKHLITATGQRVTLRCSPRSGDLSVYWYQQSLDQGLQFLIQYYNGEERAKGNILERFSAQQFPDLHSELNLSSLELGDSALYFCASSVGYRVDEQFFGPGTRLTVL.

This chain joins TRBV6-6 and TRBJ2-3; the D is unclear. Per germline, CDR1 MNHNY and CDR2 SVGAGI (reference sequence). This CDR3 spans 12 amino acids. The V end was cut by 2 bases, the J end by 5 bases, with 5 bases between. CDR3 amino acids: CASSYRRDTQYF. The CDR3 nucleotides read TGTGCCAGCAGTTACCGCAGAGATACGCAGTATTTT.

This rearrangement joins TRBV19 to TRBJ1-2; 8 bases are a match to TRBD1. The CDR3 loop spans 15 amino acids. Trimming at V came to 3 bases and at J to 4 bases, leaving 7 bases not matched to a gene. The V gene's germline CDR1 is LNHDA and CDR2 SQIVND (reference sequence). The DNA for the CDR3 is TGTGCCAGTAGTATCCCGGGACAGGACGTCTATGGCTACACCTTC. The encoded protein is CASSIPGQDVYGYTF.

CDR3 DNA: TGTGCCAGCAGCTTGATTGGCTTAGCGGGGGGGCCACTCACAGATACGCAGTATTTT. The encoded protein is CASSLIGLAGGPLTDTQYF. The V gene is TRBV7-2, the J gene TRBJ2-3, with 11 bases identical to TRBD2. The length of the CDR3 is 19 residues. The V gene's germline CDR1 is SGHTA and CDR2 FQGNSA. After removal of 3 bases from V and 2 bases from J, the junction contained 13 bases not matched to a gene. Full variable domain (rest looked up from reference TRBV7-2 and TRBJ2-3): GAGVSQSPSNKVTEKGKDVELRCDPISGHTALYWYRQSLGQGLEFLIYFQGNSAPDKSGLPSDRFSAERTGGSVSTLTIQRTQQEDSAVYLCASSLIGLAGGPLTDTQYFGPGTRLTVL.

This chain connects TRBV6-5 to TRBJ1-2; no reliable D call. V lost 4 bases and J 8 bases, leaving 17 bases between the germline ends. This CDR3 spans 14 amino acids. The germline CDR1 and CDR2 sequences are MNHEY and SVGAGI. This CDR3 is CASSSLASGRGYTF. The DNA of the CDR3 is TGTGCCAGCAGTTCCCTAGCCTCCGGTAGGGGCTACACCTTC.

This chain uses TRBV5-6 with TRBJ2-7, with 7 bases identical to TRBD1. The CDR3 contains 13 residues. Germline lookup yields CDR1 SGHDT and CDR2 YYEEEE. V was clipped by 2 bases and J by 6 bases; unmatched bases: 5. CDR3 amino acids: CASSFRGQGEQYF. The CDR3 DNA follows: TGTGCCAGCAGCTTTAGGGGGCAAGGCGAGCAGTACTTC.

V usage is TRBV23-1 and J usage is TRBJ2-1, with TRBD1 matching over 8 bases. TRBV23-1 is marked as an open reading frame, function uncertain. V shed 4 bases, J shed 5 bases, and the junction held 10 bases outside the gene matches. The CDR3 totals 16 residues. The CDR3 here is CASSPGRQGPHNEQFF. For the CDR3, the DNA is TGCGCCAGCAGTCCGGGGAGACAGGGGCCCCACAATGAGCAGTTCTTC.

Written as DNA, the CDR3 is TGTGCCAGCAGCCAAGATCGCGGGCCGGACCCCCTCTCTGGGGCCAACGTCCTGACTTTC. Its translation is CASSQDRGPDPLSGANVLTF. This chain connects TRBV3-1 (or the pseudogene TRBV3-2) to TRBJ2-6, with D possibly TRBD2 on 5 matching bases. The V and J ends lost 0 bases and 0 bases respectively, with 18 bases between them. The CDR3 is 20 amino acids. Germline loops: CDR1 LGHDT, CDR2 YNNKEL (reference sequence).

The chain is built from TRBV19 and TRBJ1-5; D may be TRBD1 (6 bases). The CDR3 has 18 residues. V dropped 0 bases and J dropped 2 bases, with 17 bases sitting between them. Germline V gives CDR1 LNHDA, CDR2 SQIVND (reference sequence). The CDR3 here is CASSIDYAGVIGNQPQHF. CDR3 nucleotide sequence: TGTGCCAGTAGTATAGATTATGCAGGGGTGATCGGCAATCAGCCCCAGCATTTT.

This chain joins TRBV23-1 and TRBJ2-1; perhaps TRBD2 as D (6 bases). TRBV23-1 belongs to the ORF category, with a function that is uncertain. The CDR3 is 15 residues long. V was clipped by 4 bases and J by 7 bases, with 17 bases between them. CDR3 bases: TGCGCCAGCAGTCCCGGGCACCTGGGGGGAAATGAGCAGTTCTTC. Protein: CASSPGHLGGNEQFF.

The chain combines TRBV7-9 with TRBJ2-7, with 8 positions matching TRBD1. This CDR3 is built from 14 residues. Germline CDR1 is SEHNR and CDR2 is FQNEAQ (reference sequence). J was trimmed by 5 bases and V by 5 bases; bases with no gene match: 8. The CDR3 bases are TGTGCCAGCAGCAGACCGGGACAGGCCCACGAGCAGTACTTC. Translated, it gives CASSRPGQAHEQYF.

This chain joins TRBV6-6 and TRBJ2-7; TRBD2 matches 11 bases. Germline CDR1 is MNHNY and CDR2 is SVGAGI (reference sequence). This CDR3 contains 14 residues. J was trimmed by 9 bases and V by 4 bases; bases with no gene match: 8. The CDR3 protein is CASSSQTSGVGQYF. CDR3 bases: TGTGCCAGCAGTTCTCAGACTAGCGGGGTAGGGCAGTACTTC.

The V call is TRBV7-2, the J call TRBJ1-5, with TRBD1 as a possible D gene (5 bases). The V gene lost 4 bases and the J gene lost 2 bases, with 12 bases spanning the gap. In germline, CDR1 is SGHTA, CDR2 FQGNSA. The CDR3 extends over 15 amino acids. CDR3 coding DNA: TGTGCCAGCAGCTCCAGGGTTGGGGGCAATCAGCCCCAGCATTTT. Protein sequence: CASSSRVGGNQPQHF.

The J gene is TRBJ2-3, the V gene TRBV5-8; D remains unclear. The CDR3 is 14 amino acids. Germline loops: CDR1 SGHTS, CDR2 YDEGEE. The ends were cut back, 4 bases at V and 1 base at J, with 10 bases in the middle. CDR3 nucleotide sequence: TGTGCCAGCAGCCGCAGTCGTGGCACAGATACGCAGTATTTT. Translated: CASSRSRGTDTQYF.

As to this clone: This CDR3 is also generated by other DNA sequences in the sample. This rearrangement joins TRBV7-3 to TRBJ2-2, with 8 bases fitting TRBD1. Germline V gene sequence: CDR1 SGHTA, CDR2 FQGTGA. This CDR3 is built from 13 residues. V gave up 5 bases and J gave up 7 bases; unmatched junction bases: 3. This CDR3 is CASSPTGGGELFF. CDR3 DNA: TGTGCCAGCAGCCCAACAGGGGGCGGGGAGCTGTTTTTT.

The rearrangement joins TRBV5-1 to TRBJ2-1; D might be TRBD1 or TRBD2, each matching 6 bases. Germline V gives CDR1 SGHRS, CDR2 YFSETQ. This CDR3 spans 15 amino acids. Trimming removed 4 bases from V and 6 bases from J, with 17 bases in between. The chain's CDR3 is CASSLGQGGINEQFF. The CDR3 DNA sequence: TGCGCCAGCAGCCTGGGACAAGGCGGGATCAATGAGCAGTTCTTC. Combining the CDR3 with reference TRBV5-1 and TRBJ2-1 gives the whole variable domain KAGVTQTPRYLIKTRGQQVTLSCSPISGHRSVSWYQQTPGQGLQFLFEYFSETQRNKGNFPGRFSGRQFSNSRSEMNVSTLELGDSALYLCASSLGQGGINEQFFGPGTRLTVL.

V usage is TRBV2 and J usage is TRBJ2-4; 8 nucleotides agree with TRBD2. Germline V CDR1 and CDR2: SNHLY, FYNNEI. The CDR3 is made up of 13 amino acids. With 6 bases clipped from V and 8 bases from J, the junction kept 6 bases outside the gene matches. The CDR3 protein is CASSGGGVDIQYF. As DNA, the CDR3 is TGTGCCAGCAGCGGGGGGGGTGTGGACATTCAGTACTTC.

This clone occurred once. This sequence joins TRBV7-8 and TRBJ2-1; perhaps TRBD2 as D (6 bases). Trimming took 0 bases from V and 2 from J, leaving 11 bases between them. There are 16 residues in the CDR3. The germline V gene encodes CDR1 SGHVS and CDR2 FQNEAQ. DNA for the CDR3: TGTGCCAGCAGCTTAGCGGCGGGGCTAGCCTACAATGAGCAGTTCTTC. Translation gives CASSLAAGLAYNEQFF.

The CDR3 reads CASSYRGLGTDTQYF. Here the CDR3 DNA reads TGTGCCAGCAGCTACAGGGGGCTCGGCACAGATACGCAGTATTTT. The chain recombines TRBV7-9 with TRBJ2-3; TRBD1 matches 9 bases. With 4 bases clipped from V and 1 base from J, the junction kept 3 bases outside the gene matches. CDR3 length equals 15 residues. Per germline, CDR1 SEHNR and CDR2 FQNEAQ (reference sequence).

The gene calls are TRBV10-3 and TRBJ2-7, with D perhaps matching TRBD2 (6 bases). V was clipped by 4 bases and J by 3 bases, with 10 bases between them. From germline, CDR1 is ENHRY and CDR2 SYGVKD. This CDR3 comprises 13 residues. The CDR3 loop reads CAISAGTDYEQYF. The CDR3 DNA follows: TGTGCCATCAGTGCAGGGACTGACTACGAGCAGTACTTC.

The CDR3 coding sequence is TGCAGTGCTAGAATCGCAGATACGCAGTATTTT. The encoded protein is CSARIADTQYF. The rearrangement uses TRBV20-1 and TRBJ2-3; D remains unclear. Germline V gives CDR1 DFQATT, CDR2 SNEGSKA (reference sequence). The germline V and J ends were trimmed by 2 bases and 4 bases, with 4 bases remaining between them. This CDR3 has 11 residues.

This CDR3 is CASSQDLDRRAYEQYF. The CDR3 bases are TGCGCCAGCAGCCAAGATTTGGACAGGAGAGCCTACGAGCAGTACTTC. The chain uses TRBV4-1 and TRBJ2-7; TRBD1 matches at 7 bases. Germline CDR1 MGHRA, CDR2 YSYEKL. With 0 bases clipped from V and 2 bases from J, the junction kept 7 bases outside the gene matches. This CDR3 spans 16 amino acids.

The rearrangement joins TRBV6-2 or TRBV6-3 to TRBJ2-1, with 7 bases that match TRBD1. Trimming took 6 bases from V and 1 from J; bases not matched to a gene: 12. Germline V gene sequence: CDR1 MNHEY, CDR2 SVGEGT. This CDR3 has 17 residues. CDR3 sequence reads: CASSLLGTATSYNEQFF. CDR3 in DNA: TGTGCCAGCAGCCTCCTTGGGACAGCAACTTCCTACAATGAGCAGTTCTTC.

There are a few counts of this clone. The rearrangement links TRBV6-4 to TRBJ2-1; TRBD2 matches at 13 bases. CDR1 is MRHNA, CDR2 SNTAGT, per germline. The CDR3 is 15 amino acids. The V and J ends lost 6 bases and 2 bases, in that order; junction bases with no gene match: 1. The CDR3 sequence is CASRGLAGAYNEQFF. The CDR3 DNA is TGTGCCAGCAGAGGACTAGCGGGGGCCTACAATGAGCAGTTCTTC.